This is a list of T cell receptor beta chains from one sample in a study of OX40 agonist ivuxolimab in advanced cancers. TCRdb keeps only in-frame clones here, not all; method: immunoSEQ multiplex PCR. The sample consists of about 19,000 clones, roughly 71% of them appearing once. Sequencing was performed on CD4+ or CD8+ T cells sorted from blood, taken in a trial of the OX40 agonist ivuxolimab. These receptors were collected from an adult with an advanced solid tumor such as melanoma, head and neck, liver or kidney cancer. CDR3s include the opening cysteine and the closing phenylalanine or tryptophan. D genes are given only for firm matches. Clone sizes are given selectively: once, few, many, or a class where the clone is expanded.

>TRBJ1-1|TRBD1|14|TRBV6-1|-
CASSEGQGATEAFF
TGTGCCAGCAGTGAGGGACAGGGTGCCACTGAAGCTTTCTTT
>TRBJ2-2|-|16|TRBV27|-
CASSFRDGGYTGELFF
TGTGCCAGCAGTTTCCGGGACGGAGGATACACCGGGGAGCTGTTTTTT
>TRBJ2-1|TRBD2|16|TRBV11-2|-
CASSLVSGGINNEQFF
TGTGCCAGCAGCTTAGTAAGCGGGGGGATCAACAATGAGCAGTTCTTC
>TRBJ2-7|TRBD1|13|TRBV27|-
CASSQGVSYEQYF
TGTGCCAGCTCACAGGGGGTCTCCTACGAGCAGTACTTC
>TRBJ2-7|-|14|TRBV28|medium-sized
CASSPLRSSYEQYF
TGTGCCAGCAGTCCGCTCCGCAGCTCCTACGAGCAGTACTTC
>TRBJ1-2|TRBD1|12|TRBV30|-
CAWERGTDGYTF
TGTGCCTGGGAAAGGGGGACAGATGGCTACACCTTC
>TRBJ2-3|TRBD2|15|TRBV6-5|-
CASRPLAGVSDTQYF
TGTGCCAGCAGACCCCTAGCGGGAGTCTCAGATACGCAGTATTTT
>TRBJ2-3|TRBD2|15|TRBV28|-
CASSSSGGATDTQYF
TGTGCCAGCAGTTCTAGCGGGGGGGCCACAGATACGCAGTATTTT
>TRBJ1-5|-|13|TRBV6-6|few
CASRENPGGPQHF
TGTGCCAGCAGAGAGAACCCCGGGGGGCCCCAGCATTTT
>TRBJ1-2|-|15|TRBV5-4|once
CASSLLGAPYYGYTF
TGTGCCAGCAGCTTGCTGGGGGCTCCCTACTATGGCTACACCTTC
>TRBJ1-1|-|16|TRBV27|-
CASSLSGHLMNTEAFF
TGTGCCAGCAGTTTATCGGGACACCTCATGAACACTGAAGCTTTCTTT
>TRBJ1-6|TRBD1|15|TRBV7-2|-
CASSLLETGASPLHF
TGTGCCAGCAGCTTACTAGAGACAGGGGCTTCACCCCTCCACTTT
>TRBJ1-1|-|14|TRBV2|-
CASSVSQMFTEAFF
TGTGCCAGCAGTGTCAGTCAGATGTTTACTGAAGCTTTCTTT
>TRBJ2-7|-|14|TRBV9|few
CASSVSPGTYEQYF
TGTGCCAGCAGCGTATCCCCCGGGACCTACGAGCAGTACTTC
>TRBJ2-7|TRBD1|17|TRBV7-8|once
CASSLAATGATSYEQYF
TGTGCCAGCAGCTTAGCGGCCACAGGGGCCACCTCCTACGAGCAGTACTTC
>TRBJ2-3|TRBD2|17|TRBV12-5|-
CASGYTSGGAGTDTQYF
TGTGCTAGTGGGTATACTAGCGGGGGGGCCGGCACAGATACGCAGTATTTT
>TRBJ2-7|-|11|TRBV6-5|-
CASLGGNEQYF
TGTGCCAGCCTGGGGGGTAACGAGCAGTACTTC
>TRBJ1-1|-|18|TRBV4-2|-
CASSQTLSSGDKDTEAFF
TGTGCCAGCAGCCAGACCCTCAGTTCCGGGGATAAGGACACTGAAGCTTTCTTT
>TRBJ1-1|-|13|TRBV7-2|-
CASSWTVNTEAFF
TGTGCCAGCAGCTGGACAGTGAACACTGAAGCTTTCTTT
>TRBJ2-7|-|15|TRBV4-1|-
CASSQEAGRNYEQYF
TGCGCCAGCAGCCAAGAGGCAGGGAGAAACTACGAGCAGTACTTC
>TRBJ2-7|TRBD1|15|TRBV18|-
CASSPEADRVYEQYF
TGTGCCAGCTCACCAGAGGCGGACAGGGTCTACGAGCAGTACTTC
>TRBJ1-2|-|15|TRBV9|-
CASSVAQGPRSGYTF
TGTGCCAGCAGCGTAGCCCAGGGACCACGCTCTGGCTACACCTTC
>TRBJ2-3|TRBD2|18|TRBV7-8|-
CASSLSRTSGRFADTQYF
TGTGCTAGCAGCTTATCCAGGACTAGCGGGAGGTTCGCAGATACGCAGTATTTT
>TRBJ2-2|-|13|TRBV29-1|few
CSSRKGEAGELFF
TGCAGCTCGCGCAAGGGAGAAGCCGGGGAGCTGTTTTTT
>TRBJ2-7|-|13|TRBV27|-
CASSLTAFYEQYF
TGTGCCAGCAGTTTGACAGCGTTCTACGAGCAGTACTTC
>TRBJ2-4|TRBD1|14|TRBV27|-
CASSMGQFKNIQYF
TGTGCCAGCAGTATGGGACAGTTCAAAAACATTCAGTACTTC
>TRBJ1-6|-|13|TRBV7-8|-
CASSLEWSSPLHF
TGTGCCAGCAGCTTAGAGTGGAGTTCACCCCTCCACTTT
>TRBJ2-2|TRBD1|16|TRBV6-4|-
CASSASGQGNTGELFF
TGTGCCAGCAGTGCCTCGGGACAGGGGAACACCGGGGAGCTGTTTTTT
>TRBJ2-7|TRBD1|16|TRBV13|-
CASSLGQGTGAYEQYF
TGTGCCAGCAGCTTAGGCCAGGGGACAGGGGCCTACGAGCAGTACTTC
>TRBJ2-1|-|14|TRBV7-3|-
CASSLFPDWNEQFF
TGTGCCAGCAGCTTATTCCCCGACTGGAATGAGCAGTTCTTC
>TRBJ2-3|-|13|TRBV9|-
CASSVGRTDTQYF
TGTGCCAGCAGCGTAGGGCGGACAGATACGCAGTATTTT
>TRBJ2-5|TRBD2|13|TRBV2|-
CASSGTSEETQYF
TGTGCCAGCAGTGGGACTAGCGAGGAGACCCAGTACTTC
>TRBJ2-5|TRBD2|15|TRBV9|-
CASSVDGLAGGRQYF
TGTGCCAGCAGCGTCGACGGACTAGCGGGAGGGCGCCAGTACTTC
>TRBJ2-1|-|17|TRBV1|-
CTSSQTSGTSAYNEQFF
TGCACCAGCAGCCAAACCTCCGGGACTAGCGCCTACAATGAGCAGTTCTTC
>TRBJ2-7|-|14|TRBV7-9|few
CASSQDRPPYEQYF
TGTGCCAGCAGCCAAGACAGGCCCCCCTACGAGCAGTACTTC
>TRBJ1-6|-|17|TRBV4-1|-
CASSPLSDGAYNSPLHF
TGCGCCAGCAGCCCTTTATCGGACGGTGCCTATAATTCACCCCTCCACTTT
>TRBJ2-7|-|15|TRBV2|-
CASSDGDIIPYEQYF
TGTGCCAGCAGTGATGGGGACATAATCCCCTACGAGCAGTACTTC
>TRBJ2-3|TRBD1|15|TRBV11-2|-
CASSQGQGPTDTQYF
TGTGCCAGCAGCCAGGGACAGGGCCCTACAGATACGCAGTATTTT
>TRBJ2-1|-|13|TRBV5-4|-
CASSERQTNEQFF
TGTGCCAGCAGCGAGAGACAGACCAATGAGCAGTTCTTC
>TRBJ2-3|TRBD1|13|TRBV30|-
CAWDRGSTDTQYF
TGTGCCTGGGACAGGGGTAGCACAGATACGCAGTATTTT
>TRBJ2-7|-|14|TRBV4-1|-
CASSQERVQYEQYF
TGCGCCAGCAGCCAAGAGAGGGTCCAATACGAGCAGTACTTC
>TRBJ2-1|TRBD2|16|TRBV27|few
CASSLSSGNTYNEQFF
TGTGCCAGCAGTTTGTCCAGCGGGAACACTTACAATGAGCAGTTCTTC
>TRBJ2-1|TRBD2|14|TRBV25-1|-
CASSALAGDNEQFF
TGTGCCAGCAGTGCACTAGCGGGAGACAATGAGCAATTCTTC
>TRBJ2-7|-|14|TRBV18|-
CASSPTGPTYEQYF
TGTGCCAGCTCACCTACAGGGCCAACCTACGAGCAGTACTTC
>TRBJ1-1|-|16|TRBV6-7|-
CASSPPPGEEGTEAFF
TGTGCCAGCAGCCCCCCTCCGGGGGAGGAAGGCACTGAAGCTTTCTTT
>TRBJ2-3|TRBD1|11|TRBV20-1|-
CSALRGDTQYF
TGCAGTGCCCTCAGGGGGGATACGCAGTATTTT
>TRBJ2-7|-|12|TRBV7-9|few
CASSSSSYEQYF
TGTGCCAGCAGCTCTTCGTCCTACGAGCAGTACTTC
>TRBJ2-1|TRBD1|15|TRBV28|-
CASSLDRTGKAEQFF
TGTGCCAGCAGTTTGGATAGGACAGGCAAGGCGGAGCAGTTCTTC
>TRBJ2-2|TRBD2|18|TRBV7-8|-
CASSASRGVAGGIGELFF
TGTGCCAGCAGCGCCAGCCGGGGAGTAGCGGGAGGAATCGGGGAGCTGTTTTTT
>TRBJ2-3|TRBD2|16|TRBV5-1|-
CASSLVRGEGPDTQYF
TGCGCCAGCAGCTTGGTTCGGGGGGAGGGCCCAGATACGCAGTATTTT
>TRBJ2-7|-|17|TRBV7-9|-
CARSLATSEGSDYEQYF
TGTGCCAGAAGCTTGGCCACATCAGAAGGTTCCGACTACGAGCAGTACTTC
>TRBJ2-5|-|15|TRBV23-1|-
CASSHPTGARETQYF
TGCGCCAGCAGTCACCCGACAGGTGCCCGAGAGACCCAGTACTTC